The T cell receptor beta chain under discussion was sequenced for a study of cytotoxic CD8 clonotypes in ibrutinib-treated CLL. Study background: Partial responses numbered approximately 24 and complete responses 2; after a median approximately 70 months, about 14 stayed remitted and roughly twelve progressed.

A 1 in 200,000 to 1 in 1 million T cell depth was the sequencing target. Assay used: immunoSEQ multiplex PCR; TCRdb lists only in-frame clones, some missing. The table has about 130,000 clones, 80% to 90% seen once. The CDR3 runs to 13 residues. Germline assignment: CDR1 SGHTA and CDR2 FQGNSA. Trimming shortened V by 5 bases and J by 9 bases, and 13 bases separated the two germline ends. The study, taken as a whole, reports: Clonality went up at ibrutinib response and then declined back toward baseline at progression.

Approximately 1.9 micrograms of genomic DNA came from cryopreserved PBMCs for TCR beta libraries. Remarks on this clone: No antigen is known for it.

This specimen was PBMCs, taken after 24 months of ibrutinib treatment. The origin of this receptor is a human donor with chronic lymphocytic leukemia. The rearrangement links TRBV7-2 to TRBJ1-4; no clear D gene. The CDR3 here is CASSPRPEKKLFF. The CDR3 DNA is TGTGCCAGCAGCCCCCGGCCGGAGAAAAAACTGTTTTTT.